This T cell receptor (beta chain) derives from a study of identical twins. Study-wide points: Zero-insertion analyses could be partly confounded by invariant MAIT and iNKT cells. In beta out-of-frame sequences, the excess sharing between twins was weaker. Clonotypes of the beta chain that were abundant in cord blood carried fewer insertions (memory repertoires showed none).

This CDR3 spans 17 amino acids. The germline CDR1 and CDR2 sequences are LGHDT and YNNKEL (reference sequence). V was clipped by 0 bases and J by 3 bases, with 15 bases between them. This clonotype was seen more than once but under ten times. Its antigen remains unidentified. TCRdb itself ran the 5' RACE reads through MiXCR, one entry per CDR3 protein. The sample includes hundreds of thousands of distinct CDR3 sequences, around a sixth of them seen just once. These data also featured in a second study, about T cells expressing NK-cell markers.

The sample comprised PBMCs. The chain carries TRBV3-1 and TRBJ2-1, with D maybe TRBD2 (5 bases). The origin of this receptor is a woman between 18 and 30 years old in good health. CDR3 protein: CASSQDILDSYYNEQFF. The CDR3 DNA follows: TGTGCCAGCAGCCAAGATATACTAGACTCCTACTACAATGAGCAGTTCTTC.